This T cell receptor (beta chain) is from a study of shared clonotypes between healthy human individuals. The overall study: Each donor's CD8 memory used one plate, CD8 naive two, each CD4 subset three.

Overall study findings and caveats: Few donors restricted represented genetic and exposure-history diversity. It was the non-shared clonotypes that had lower generation probabilities than clonotypes shared by all four donors.

Measured with immunoSEQ multiplex PCR; TCRdb has only the in-frame clones, and not every one. The top ten hold 0.13% of the sample, which has millions of clones, approximately 95% seen once. V trimming: 4 bases; J trimming: 6 bases; junction bases outside the gene matches: 6. The CDR3 runs to 15 residues. Germline V gene sequence: CDR1 MNHNY, CDR2 SVGAGI (reference sequence). As for this clone: Its cognate antigen is unknown.

The sequence was obtained from a man younger than 35 in good health. Sequencing was done on a sample of naive CD4+ T cells sorted from blood. Subset denoted: CD45RA+ positively selected. The J gene is TRBJ1-6, the V gene TRBV6-6; 7 positions match TRBD1. The CDR3 sequence is CASSFRDRLNSPLHF. CDR3 bases: TGTGCCAGCAGTTTCCGGGACAGACTTAATTCACCCCTCCACTTT.